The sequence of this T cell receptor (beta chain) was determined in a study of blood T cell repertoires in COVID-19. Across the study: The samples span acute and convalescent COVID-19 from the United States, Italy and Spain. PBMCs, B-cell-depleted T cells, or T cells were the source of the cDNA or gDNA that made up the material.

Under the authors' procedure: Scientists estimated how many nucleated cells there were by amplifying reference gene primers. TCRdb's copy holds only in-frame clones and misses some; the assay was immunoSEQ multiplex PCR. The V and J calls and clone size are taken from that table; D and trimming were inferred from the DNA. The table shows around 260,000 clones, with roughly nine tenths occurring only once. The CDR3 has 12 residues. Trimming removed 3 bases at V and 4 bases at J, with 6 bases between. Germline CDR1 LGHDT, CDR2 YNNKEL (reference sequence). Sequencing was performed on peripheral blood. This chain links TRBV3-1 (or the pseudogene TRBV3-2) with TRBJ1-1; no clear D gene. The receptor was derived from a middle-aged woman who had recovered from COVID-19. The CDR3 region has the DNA TGTGCCAGCAGCCATTCCCTCACTGAAGCTTTCTTT. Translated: CASSHSLTEAFF.